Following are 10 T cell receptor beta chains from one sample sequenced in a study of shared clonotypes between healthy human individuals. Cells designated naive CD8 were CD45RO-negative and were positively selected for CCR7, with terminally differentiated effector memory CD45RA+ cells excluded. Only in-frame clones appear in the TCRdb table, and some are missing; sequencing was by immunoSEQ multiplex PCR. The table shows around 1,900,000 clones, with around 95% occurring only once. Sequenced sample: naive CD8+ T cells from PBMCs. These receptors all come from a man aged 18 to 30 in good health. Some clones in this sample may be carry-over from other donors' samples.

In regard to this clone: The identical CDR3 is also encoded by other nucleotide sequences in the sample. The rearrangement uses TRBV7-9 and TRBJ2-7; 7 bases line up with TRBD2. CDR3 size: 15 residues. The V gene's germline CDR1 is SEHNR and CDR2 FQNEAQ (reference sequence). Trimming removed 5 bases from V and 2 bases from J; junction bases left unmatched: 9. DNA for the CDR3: TGTGCCAGCAGCCTACGAGCTAGCGGACCCTACGAGCAGTACTTC. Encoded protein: CASSLRASGPYEQYF.

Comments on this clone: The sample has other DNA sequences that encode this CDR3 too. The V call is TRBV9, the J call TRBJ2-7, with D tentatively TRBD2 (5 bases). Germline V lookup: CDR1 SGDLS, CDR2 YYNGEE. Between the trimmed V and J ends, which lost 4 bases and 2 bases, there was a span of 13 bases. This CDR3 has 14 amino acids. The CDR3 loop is CASSPGGRPYEQYF. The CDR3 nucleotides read TGTGCCAGCAGCCCCGGAGGACGGCCCTACGAGCAGTACTTC.

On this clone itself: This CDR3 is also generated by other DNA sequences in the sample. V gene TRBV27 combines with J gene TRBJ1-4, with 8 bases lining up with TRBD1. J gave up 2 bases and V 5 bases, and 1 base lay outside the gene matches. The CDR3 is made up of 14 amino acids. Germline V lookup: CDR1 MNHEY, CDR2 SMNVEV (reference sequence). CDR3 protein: CASSRTGTNEKLFF. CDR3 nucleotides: TGTGCCAGCAGTAGGACAGGGACTAATGAAAAACTGTTTTTT.

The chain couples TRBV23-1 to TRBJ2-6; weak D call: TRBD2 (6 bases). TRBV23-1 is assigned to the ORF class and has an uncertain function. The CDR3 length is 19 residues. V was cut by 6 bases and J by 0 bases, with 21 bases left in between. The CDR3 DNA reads TGCGCCAGCAGGGGACTTTTTAACTTACCCCTCTCTGGGGCCAACGTCCTGACTTTC. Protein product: CASRGLFNLPLSGANVLTF.

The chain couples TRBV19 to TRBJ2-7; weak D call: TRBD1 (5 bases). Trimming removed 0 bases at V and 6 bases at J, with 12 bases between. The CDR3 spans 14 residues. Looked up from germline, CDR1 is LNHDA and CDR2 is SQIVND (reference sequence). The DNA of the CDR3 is TGTGCCAGTAGTATAGATTTGGGGCCGACCGAGCAGTACTTC. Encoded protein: CASSIDLGPTEQYF.

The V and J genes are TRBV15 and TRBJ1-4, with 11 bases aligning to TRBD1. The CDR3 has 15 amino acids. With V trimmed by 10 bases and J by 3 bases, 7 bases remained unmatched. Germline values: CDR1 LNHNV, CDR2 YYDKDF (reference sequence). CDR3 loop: CASRDRGVPNEKLFF. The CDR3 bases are TGTGCCAGCCGGGACAGGGGGGTACCTAATGAAAAACTGTTTTTT.

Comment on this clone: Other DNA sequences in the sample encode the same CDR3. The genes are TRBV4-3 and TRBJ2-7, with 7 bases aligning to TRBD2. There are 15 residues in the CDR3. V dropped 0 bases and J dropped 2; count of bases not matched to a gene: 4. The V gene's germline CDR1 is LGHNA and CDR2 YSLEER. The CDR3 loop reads CASSQDPGGPYEQYF. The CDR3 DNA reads TGCGCCAGCAGCCAAGATCCGGGAGGCCCCTACGAGCAGTACTTC.

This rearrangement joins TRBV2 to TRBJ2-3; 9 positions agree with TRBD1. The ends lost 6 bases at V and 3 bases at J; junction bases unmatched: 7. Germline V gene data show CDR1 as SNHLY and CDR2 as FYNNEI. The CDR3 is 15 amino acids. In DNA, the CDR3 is TGTGCCAGCAGGAGGGACAGGGCGGCAACAGATACGCAGTATTTT. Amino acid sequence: CASRRDRAATDTQYF.

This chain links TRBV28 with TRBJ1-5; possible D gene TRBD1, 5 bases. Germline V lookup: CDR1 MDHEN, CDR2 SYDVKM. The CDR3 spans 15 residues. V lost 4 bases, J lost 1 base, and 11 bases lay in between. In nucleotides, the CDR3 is TGTGCCAGCAGTTGGGGCGGGTTAAGCAATCAGCCCCAGCATTTT. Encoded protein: CASSWGGLSNQPQHF. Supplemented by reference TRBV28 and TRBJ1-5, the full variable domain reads DVKVTQSSRYLVKRTGEKVFLECVQDMDHENMFWYRQDPGLGLRLIYFSYDVKMKEKGDIPEGYSVSREKKERFSLILESASTNQTSMYLCASSWGGLSNQPQHFGDGTRLSIL.

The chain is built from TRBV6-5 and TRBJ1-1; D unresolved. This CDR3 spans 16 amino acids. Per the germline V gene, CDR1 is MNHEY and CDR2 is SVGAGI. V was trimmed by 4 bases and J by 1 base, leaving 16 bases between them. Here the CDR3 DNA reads TGTGCCAGCAGTTCTGTTCGGCGCGAACCGAACACTGAAGCTTTCTTT. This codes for CASSSVRREPNTEAFF.